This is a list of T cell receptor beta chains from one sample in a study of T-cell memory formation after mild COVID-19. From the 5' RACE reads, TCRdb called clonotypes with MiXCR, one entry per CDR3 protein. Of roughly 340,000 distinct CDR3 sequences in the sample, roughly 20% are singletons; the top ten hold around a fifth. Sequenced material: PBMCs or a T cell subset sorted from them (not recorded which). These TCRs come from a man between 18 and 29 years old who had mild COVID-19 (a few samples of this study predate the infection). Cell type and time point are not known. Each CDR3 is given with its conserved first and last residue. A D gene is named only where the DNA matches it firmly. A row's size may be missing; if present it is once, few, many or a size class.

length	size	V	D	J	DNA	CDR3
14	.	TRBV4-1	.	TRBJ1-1	TGCGCCAGCAGCCAAGTAAGTTTGAACACTGAAGCTTTCTTT	CASSQVSLNTEAFF
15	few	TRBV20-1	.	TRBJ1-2	TGCAGTGCTAGCAGATTAAACAGGGTGGCGCGTGGCTACACCTTC	CSASRLNRVARGYTF
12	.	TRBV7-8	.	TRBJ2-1	TGTGCCAGTCTAGGGGATTACAATGAGCAGTTCTTC	CASLGDYNEQFF
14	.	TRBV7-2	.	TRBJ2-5	TGTGCCAGCAGCCCGCGCCATCCTCAAGAGACCCAGTACTTC	CASSPRHPQETQYF
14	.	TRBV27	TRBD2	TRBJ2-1	TGTGCCAGCAGCATCGTTAGCGGGTACAATGAGCAGTTCTTC	CASSIVSGYNEQFF
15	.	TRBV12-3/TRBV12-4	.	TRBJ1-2	TGTGCCAGCAGCCGGATTGGGGAGATCGGCTATGGCTACACCTTC	CASSRIGEIGYGYTF
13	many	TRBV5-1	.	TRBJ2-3	TGTGCCAGCAGCTTAGTGGGAACAGATACGCAGTATTTT	CASSLVGTDTQYF
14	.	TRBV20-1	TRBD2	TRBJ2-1	TGCAGTGCTAACAAGTTCGGGGGGGCCTATGAGCAGTTCTTC	CSANKFGGAYEQFF
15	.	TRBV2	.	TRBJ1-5	TGTGCCAGCAGTGTATATGCTATGGCTCATCAGCCCCAGCATTTT	CASSVYAMAHQPQHF
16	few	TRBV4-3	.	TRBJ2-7	TGCGCCAGCAGCCAGGACACAGGGTATGGGGGGTACGAGCAGTACTTC	CASSQDTGYGGYEQYF
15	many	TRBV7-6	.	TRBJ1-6	TGTGCCAGCAGCGCCATGATAAGGGACAATTCACCCCTCCACTTT	CASSAMIRDNSPLHF
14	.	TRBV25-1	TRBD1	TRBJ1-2	TGTGCCAGCGACCGGGACAGGGGTCGTGATGGCTACACCTTC	CASDRDRGRDGYTF
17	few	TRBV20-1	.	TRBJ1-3	TGCAGCGCCACCGGCAGGTCACCACCTACTCTGGAAAGGACCATATATTTT	CSATGRSPPTLERTIYF
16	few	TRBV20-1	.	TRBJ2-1	TGCAGTGCTAGAGATCAACCAGCGTCCAACTACAATGAGCAGTTCTTC	CSARDQPASNYNEQFF
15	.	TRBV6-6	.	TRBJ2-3	TGTGCCAGCAGTTACGGGGGGCTGGCCACAGATACGCAGTATTTT	CASSYGGLATDTQYF
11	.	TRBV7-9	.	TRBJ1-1	TGTGCCAGCACCACGATACTCGAAGCTTTCTTT	CASTTILEAFF
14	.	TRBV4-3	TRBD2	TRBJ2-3	TGCGCCAGCCGCGCGGGGGGGCACACAGATACGCAGTATTTT	CASRAGGHTDTQYF
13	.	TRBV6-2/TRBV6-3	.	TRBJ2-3	TGTGCCAGCAGAGTCAGTCGAACAGATACGCAGTATTTT	CASRVSRTDTQYF
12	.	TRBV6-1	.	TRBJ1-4	TGTGCCAGCACTCCTTCGGCGGGGAAACTGTTTTTT	CASTPSAGKLFF
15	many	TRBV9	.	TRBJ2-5	TGTGCCAGCAGCGTAGACGGAGCTTCAGGGGAGACCCAGTACTTC	CASSVDGASGETQYF
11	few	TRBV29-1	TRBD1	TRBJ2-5	TGCAGCCACAGGGGCCCGCGGACCCAGTACTTC	CSHRGPRTQYF
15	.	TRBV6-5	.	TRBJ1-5	TGTGCCAGCAGTTACTCCGGCAGCAGTAATCAGCCCCAGCATTTT	CASSYSGSSNQPQHF
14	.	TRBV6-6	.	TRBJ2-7	TGTGCCAGCAGTTACTTCGCAGGGACCTACGAGCAGTACTTC	CASSYFAGTYEQYF
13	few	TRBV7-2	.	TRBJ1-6	TGTGCCAGCAGCTTCGGACAGCCTTCACCCCTCCACTTT	CASSFGQPSPLHF
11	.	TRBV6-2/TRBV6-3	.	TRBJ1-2	TGTGCCACCACGTGGTTAAACGGCTACACCTTC	CATTWLNGYTF
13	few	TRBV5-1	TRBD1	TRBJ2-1	TGCGCCAGCAGGGACGGGACAGACAATGAGCAGTTCTTC	CASRDGTDNEQFF
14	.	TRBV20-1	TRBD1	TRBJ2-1	TGCAGTGCTAGCAGACAGGGGAGTTACAATGAGCAGTTCTTC	CSASRQGSYNEQFF
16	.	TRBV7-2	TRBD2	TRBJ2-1	TGTGCCAGCAGCCCGTACGGGGGCGGGGGGGCTCATGAGCAGTTCTTC	CASSPYGGGGAHEQFF
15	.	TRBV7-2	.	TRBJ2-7	TGTGCCAGCAGCTTAGGGACCAGGGTCTCCTACGAGCAGTACTTC	CASSLGTRVSYEQYF
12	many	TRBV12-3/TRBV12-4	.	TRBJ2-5	TGTGCCAGCAGCCGAGTCAGAGAGACCCAGTACTTC	CASSRVRETQYF
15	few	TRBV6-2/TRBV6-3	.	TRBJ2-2	TGTGCCAGCAGTTACTCGGGGAAGGGGCCCGGGGAGCTGTTTTTT	CASSYSGKGPGELFF
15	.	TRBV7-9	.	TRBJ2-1	TGTGCCAGCAGCCCGAGAGGGGCTACCTACAATGAGCAGTTCTTC	CASSPRGATYNEQFF
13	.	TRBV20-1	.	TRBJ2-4	TGCAGTGCCCCATTTGGTGCCAAAAACATTCAGTACTTC	CSAPFGAKNIQYF
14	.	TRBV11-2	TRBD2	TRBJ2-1	TGTGCCAGCAGACGACTAGCGGGGGGTTTTGAGCAGTTCTTC	CASRRLAGGFEQFF
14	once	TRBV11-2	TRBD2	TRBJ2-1	TGTGCCAGCAGCTCAGATAGCGGGTACAATGAGCAGTTCTTC	CASSSDSGYNEQFF
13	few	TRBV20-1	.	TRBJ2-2	TGCAGTGCTAGGGAAGGAGTCCCCGGGGAGCTGTTTTTT	CSAREGVPGELFF
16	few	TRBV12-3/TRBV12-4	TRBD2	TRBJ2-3	TGTGCCAGCAGTTCTGGGAGGGGCCTTTGGGGGGATACGCAGTATTTT	CASSSGRGLWGDTQYF
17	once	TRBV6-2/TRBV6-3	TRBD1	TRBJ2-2	TGTGCCAGCAGTCGTCGTCCGGGACAGGTGAACACCGGGGAGCTGTTTTTT	CASSRRPGQVNTGELFF
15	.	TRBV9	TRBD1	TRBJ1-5	TGTGCCAGCAGCGCAACAGGGGGAAGCAATCAGCCCCAGCATTTT	CASSATGGSNQPQHF
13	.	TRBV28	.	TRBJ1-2	TGTGCCAGCAGGGGCGTGGCTGGAGATGGCTACACCTTC	CASRGVAGDGYTF
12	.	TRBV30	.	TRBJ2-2	TGTGCCTGGACCGTGTTCGGGGGGGAGCTGTTTTTT	CAWTVFGGELFF
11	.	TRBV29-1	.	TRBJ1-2	TGCAGCGTTGTCCACATCTATGGCTACACCTTC	CSVVHIYGYTF
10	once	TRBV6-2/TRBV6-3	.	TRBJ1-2	TGTGCCAGCTGGGACTATGGCTACACCTTC	CASWDYGYTF
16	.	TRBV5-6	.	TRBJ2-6	TGTGCCAGCAGCGGCGTCAGTGGCTCTGGGGCCAACGTCCTGACTTTC	CASSGVSGSGANVLTF
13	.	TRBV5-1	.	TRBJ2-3	TGCGCCAGCAGCATAGGGGTTAGGGATACGCAGTATTTT	CASSIGVRDTQYF
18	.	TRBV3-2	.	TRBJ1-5	TGTGCCAGCAGCCAAGATCTGTCAGGTTGGGGTTCGGGGCAGCCCCAGCATTTT	CASSQDLSGWGSGQPQHF
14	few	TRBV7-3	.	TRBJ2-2	TGTGCCAGCAGCTCCTTGGAAGGCACCGGGGAGCTGTTTTTT	CASSSLEGTGELFF
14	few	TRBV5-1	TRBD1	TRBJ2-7	TGCGCCAGCAGCTGGGACAGTTCCTCCTACGAGCAGTACTTC	CASSWDSSSYEQYF
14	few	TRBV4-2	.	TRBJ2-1	TGTGCCAGCAGCCAAGTAGGGAAATTCGATGAGCAGTTCTTC	CASSQVGKFDEQFF